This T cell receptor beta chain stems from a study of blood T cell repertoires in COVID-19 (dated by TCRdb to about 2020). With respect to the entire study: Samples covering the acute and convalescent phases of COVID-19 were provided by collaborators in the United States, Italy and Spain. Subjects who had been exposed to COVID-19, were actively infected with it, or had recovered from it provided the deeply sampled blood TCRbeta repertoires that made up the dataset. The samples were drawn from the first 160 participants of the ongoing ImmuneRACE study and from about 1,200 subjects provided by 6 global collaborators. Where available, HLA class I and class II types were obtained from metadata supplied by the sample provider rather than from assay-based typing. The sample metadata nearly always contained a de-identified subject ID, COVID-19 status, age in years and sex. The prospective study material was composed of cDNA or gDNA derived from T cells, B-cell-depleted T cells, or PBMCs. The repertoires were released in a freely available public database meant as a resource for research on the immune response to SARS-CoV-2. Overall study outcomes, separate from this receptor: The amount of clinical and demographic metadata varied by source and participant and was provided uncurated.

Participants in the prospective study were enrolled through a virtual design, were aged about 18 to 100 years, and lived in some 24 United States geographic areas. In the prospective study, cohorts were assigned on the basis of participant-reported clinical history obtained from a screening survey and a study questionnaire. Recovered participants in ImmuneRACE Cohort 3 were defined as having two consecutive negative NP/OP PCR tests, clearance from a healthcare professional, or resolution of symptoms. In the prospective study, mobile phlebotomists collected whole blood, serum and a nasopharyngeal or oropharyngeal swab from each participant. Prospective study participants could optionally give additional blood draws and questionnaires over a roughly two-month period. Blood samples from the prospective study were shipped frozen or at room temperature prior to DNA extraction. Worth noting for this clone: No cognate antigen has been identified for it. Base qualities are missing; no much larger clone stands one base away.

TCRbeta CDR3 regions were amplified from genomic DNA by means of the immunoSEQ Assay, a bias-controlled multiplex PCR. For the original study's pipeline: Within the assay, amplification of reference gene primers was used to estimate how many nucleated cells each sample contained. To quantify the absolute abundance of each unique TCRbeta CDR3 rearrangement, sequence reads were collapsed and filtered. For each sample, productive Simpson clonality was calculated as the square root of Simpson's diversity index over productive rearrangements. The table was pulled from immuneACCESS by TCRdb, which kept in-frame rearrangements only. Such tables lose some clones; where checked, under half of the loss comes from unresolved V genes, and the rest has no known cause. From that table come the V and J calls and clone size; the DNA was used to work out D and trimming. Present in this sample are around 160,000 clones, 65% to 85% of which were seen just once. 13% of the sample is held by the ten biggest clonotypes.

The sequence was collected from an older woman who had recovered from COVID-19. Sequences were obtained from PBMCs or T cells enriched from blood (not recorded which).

The DNA sequence is given as TGTGCCAGTAGTATTGCTAGCGGGAGGGGGGGCAATGAGCAGTTCTTC. This is translated as CASSIASGRGGNEQFF. The sequence is built from TRBV19 and TRBJ2-1; 12 nucleotides in the junction match TRBD2. Taken from cysteine to phenylalanine, the CDR3 has 16 residues. The kept DNA is CDR3 alone, 48 bases in frame from the first base. From V the trimming removes 3 bases and from J it removes 6 bases, while the gene matches leave 6 bases of the junction unaccounted for. CDR1 is given as LNHDA and CDR2 as SQIVND, both from the germline V gene (reference sequence).